These 25 T cell receptor beta chains came from one sample sequenced in a study of vaccination and CD4 T cells after COVID-19. These receptors have no known antigen. The assay that was used to sequence DNA from cultured CD4+ T cells was the Oncomine TCR Beta short-read assay. Each CDR3 protein gets one entry after TCRdb re-called the PCR reads with MiXCR. The sample includes about 13,000 distinct CDR3 sequences, roughly 45% seen only once; the top ten take less than 9.5%. Treatment: roughly 10-day PBMC culture with coronavirus spike peptide pools or control peptides (ViraFEST assay). The sequences come from CD4+ T cells from blood, cultured in vitro, collected after SARS-CoV-2 vaccination. The receptors come from a human donor who had recovered from COVID-19.

This clonotype was recorded a few times. This sequence joins TRBV19 and TRBJ2-4; D tentatively reads TRBD1 or TRBD2 (5 bases each). This CDR3 has 14 residues. The V end lost 5 bases, the J end lost 1 base, and 9 bases lay between the germline ends. Germline V gene lookup returns CDR1 LNHDA and CDR2 SQIVND (reference sequence). CDR3 loop: CASSGGWAKNIQYF. The CDR3 DNA is TGTGCCAGTAGTGGGGGTTGGGCCAAAAACATTCAGTACTTC. Based on the CDR3 plus reference TRBV19 and TRBJ2-4, the full variable domain is DGGITQSPKYLFRKEGQNVTLSCEQNLNHDAMYWYRQDPGQGLRLIYYSQIVNDFQKGDIAEGYSVSREKKESFPLTVTSAQKNPTAFYLCASSGGWAKNIQYFGAGTRLSVL.

A single count supports this clonotype. This chain joins TRBV5-6 and TRBJ1-2; D not resolved. V lost 0 bases and J lost 5, with 2 bases in between. Germline values: CDR1 SGHDT, CDR2 YYEEEE. The CDR3 has 11 amino acids. CDR3 DNA sequence: TGTGCCAGCAGCTTGGAGTATGGCTACACCTTC. It is translated as CASSLEYGYTF. Looking up the rest from reference TRBV5-6 and TRBJ1-2 gives the full variable domain: DAGVTQSPTHLIKTRGQQVTLRCSPKSGHDTVSWYQQALGQGPQFIFQYYEEEERQRGNFPDRFSGHQFPNYSSELNVNALLLGDSALYLCASSLEYGYTFGSGTRLTVV.

In its sample, this clonotype was seen a few times. This rearrangement joins TRBV6-5 to TRBJ2-7, with a weak D call TRBD1 (5 bases). V shed 2 bases and J shed 5 bases, with 22 bases lying between them. The CDR3 sequence is 17 residues long. The germline CDR1 and CDR2 sequences are MNHEY and SVGAGI. CDR3 bases: TGTGCCAGCAGTTACCGCCCCTGGGGCGGCTTGAGCGACGAGCAGTACTTC. Encoded protein: CASSYRPWGGLSDEQYF.

The V call is TRBV24-1, the J call TRBJ2-7; 10 bases align to TRBD1. V lost 4 bases and J lost 2; bases outside the gene matches: 4. The CDR3 has 15 residues. Germline V gene sequence: CDR1 KGHDR, CDR2 SFDVKD. CDR3 in DNA: TGTGCCACCAGTGACCCCGGGACAGGGGCCTACGAGCAGTACTTC. Residues: CATSDPGTGAYEQYF.

Only a few counts were recorded for this clonotype. The J gene is TRBJ1-4, the V gene TRBV20-1; no firm D call. Germline V gene data show CDR1 as DFQATT and CDR2 as SNEGSKA (reference sequence). The CDR3 has 13 residues. The ends were cut back, 1 base at V and 0 bases at J, with 3 bases in the middle. The DNA of the CDR3 is TGCAGTGCTAGAGGTGCAACTAATGAAAAACTGTTTTTT. The encoded protein is CSARGATNEKLFF.

This clonotype is medium-sized. One junction end disagrees with the germline gene, perhaps due to a read error. V usage is TRBV7-7 and J usage is TRBJ2-5; the match to TRBD2 covers 7 bases. Looked up from germline, CDR1 is SSHAT and CDR2 is FNYEAQ (reference sequence). The CDR3 runs 13 residues. The CDR3 nucleotides are TGTGCTAGCAGCAGAAGCGGGACAGAGACCCAGTACTTC. Translation: CASSRSGTETQYF.

This clonotype was seen only a few times. The chain has TRBV27 and TRBJ1-1; TRBD1 is a possible D gene (6 bases). The ends were cut back, 2 bases at V and 4 bases at J, with 17 bases in the middle. The CDR3 consists of 16 residues. Germline lookup yields CDR1 MNHEY and CDR2 SMNVEV (reference sequence). The CDR3 loop is CASSLRTLTGSTEAFF. DNA of the CDR3: TGTGCCAGCAGTTTACGGACTTTAACAGGGAGCACTGAAGCTTTCTTT.

The DNA of the CDR3 is TGTGCCAGCAGACAGGGGGCCCCACCAGATACGCAGTATTTT. Translated: CASRQGAPPDTQYF. The chain links TRBV7-3 to TRBJ2-3, with 9 bases fitting TRBD1. The CDR3 loop spans 14 amino acids. CDR1 is SGHTA, CDR2 FQGTGA, per germline. With V trimmed by 6 bases and J by 4 bases, 5 bases remained unmatched.

This clonotype was counted a few times. This sequence joins TRBV19 and TRBJ2-7, with 8 positions matching TRBD1. Trimming cost V 5 bases and J 4 bases; bases outside gene matches: 10. Per germline, CDR1 LNHDA and CDR2 SQIVND (reference sequence). CDR3 length equals 15 residues. The CDR3 loop is CASSPLLGQAYEQYF. In DNA form, the CDR3 reads TGTGCCAGTAGTCCCCTTCTGGGACAGGCTTACGAGCAGTACTTC.

This clonotype was counted only a few times. The gene calls are TRBV4-2 and TRBJ2-7, with 10 bases that match TRBD2. The CDR3 has 15 amino acids. V dropped 1 base and J dropped 0; count of bases not matched to a gene: 0. Looked up from germline, CDR1 is LGHNA and CDR2 is YNFKEQ. In DNA, the CDR3 is TGTGCCAGCAGCCAAGGACTAGCGGGCTCCTACGAGCAGTACTTC. This encodes CASSQGLAGSYEQYF.

CDR3 bases: TGTGCCAGCAGCAAAACAGGGGGCAGGACTGAAGCTTTCTTT. Translation gives CASSKTGGRTEAFF. The chain links TRBV6-1 to TRBJ1-1, with 9 bases fitting TRBD1. This CDR3 contains 14 residues. The germline gives CDR1 MNHNS, CDR2 SASEGT. With V trimmed by 6 bases and J by 5 bases, 7 bases remained unmatched.

The chain uses TRBV20-1 and TRBJ2-1, with 7 bases matching TRBD2. With V trimmed by 3 bases and J by 8 bases, 19 bases remained unmatched. Germline lookup yields CDR1 DFQATT and CDR2 SNEGSKA (reference sequence). The CDR3 runs 17 residues. As DNA, the CDR3 is TGCAGTGCTAGCCCCTTAAGGCGCGCGGGAGTTCTTGATGAGCAGTTCTTC. Translating it yields CSASPLRRAGVLDEQFF.

The chain's CDR3 is CASRGFSRGLYEQYF. In DNA, the CDR3 is TGTGCCAGCAGGGGATTTTCCCGGGGCCTCTACGAGCAGTACTTC. This sequence joins TRBV28 and TRBJ2-7; D could derive from TRBD1 or TRBD2 (5 bases each). This CDR3 comprises 15 residues. Germline loops: CDR1 MDHEN, CDR2 SYDVKM. Trimming removed 6 bases at V and 3 bases at J, with 18 bases between.

The V and J genes are TRBV10-3 and TRBJ1-2; possible D gene TRBD1, 6 bases. Trimming pared 0 bases from V and 8 bases from J, leaving 13 bases between. The CDR3 has 14 residues. CDR1 and CDR2 from the germline V gene are ENHRY and SYGVKD. The CDR3 loop reads CAISESGGGWGYTF. CDR3 bases: TGTGCCATCAGTGAGTCAGGAGGGGGATGGGGCTACACCTTC.

The rearrangement uses TRBV5-1 and TRBJ2-3; no definite D call. CDR3 length: 13 amino acids. CDR1 and CDR2 from the germline V gene are SGHRS and YFSETQ. Trimming cost V 7 bases and J 2 bases, with 11 bases left between them. As DNA, the CDR3 is TGCGCCAGCGGAACCCTGTACACAGATACGCAGTATTTT. Translation gives CASGTLYTDTQYF.

This clonotype was seen only a few times. This sequence joins TRBV21-1 and TRBJ2-7; TRBD2 is taken as the D call from the table, unchecked against the DNA. TRBV21-1 corresponds to a pseudogene. This CDR3 has 17 amino acids. In DNA, the CDR3 is TGTGCCAGCAGCAAAGCTCCTCTACTAGCGGGAGTTGTAGAGCAGTACTTC. Residues: CASSKAPLLAGVVEQYF.

This clonotype was seen only a few times. In nucleotides, the CDR3 is TGCAGTGCTAGGGGATTAAGGGCCCCCGAGCAGTACTTC. Encoded protein: CSARGLRAPEQYF. J is TRBJ2-7 and V is TRBV20-1; no definite D call. Germline-derived CDR1 and CDR2 are DFQATT and SNEGSKA (reference sequence). This CDR3 has 13 amino acids. Trimming took off 3 bases at V and 6 bases at J, with 15 bases between the two ends.

A few counts support this clonotype. The rearrangement joins TRBV10-3 to TRBJ1-2; maybe TRBD1 (5 bases). V lost 4 bases, J lost 8 bases, and 11 bases lay in between. CDR1 is ENHRY and CDR2 is SYGVKD in the germline V gene. CDR3 length: 12 residues. CDR3 sequence reads: CAISANRDGYTF. The CDR3 region has the DNA TGTGCCATCAGTGCTAATAGGGACGGCTACACCTTC.

V and J are TRBV30 and TRBJ1-1; D not resolved. Germline V gene sequence: CDR1 GTSNPN, CDR2 SVGIG (reference sequence). V lost 2 bases and J lost 2, with 9 bases in between. The CDR3 runs to 13 residues. This CDR3 is CAWSLQKNTEAFF. The CDR3, as DNA: TGTGCCTGGAGTCTACAGAAAAACACTGAAGCTTTCTTT.

This clonotype is termed medium-sized. The chain uses TRBV7-3 and TRBJ2-1; 8 bases map to TRBD2. Germline V lookup: CDR1 SGHTA, CDR2 FQGTGA. The CDR3 has 15 amino acids. Losses at the gene ends were 5 bases for V and 5 bases for J; bases not matched to a gene: 8. The CDR3 protein is CASSPGTRADNEQFF. The DNA of the CDR3 is TGTGCCAGCAGCCCCGGGACTAGGGCTGACAATGAGCAGTTCTTC.

The genes are TRBV28 and TRBJ2-7; D gene unclear. The V gene lost 10 bases and the J gene lost 5 bases, with 15 bases spanning the gap. Germline V gene sequence: CDR1 MDHEN, CDR2 SYDVKM. The CDR3 has 12 residues. The CDR3 loop is CATTVQADEQYF. CDR3 DNA sequence: TGTGCCACAACGGTCCAAGCTGACGAGCAGTACTTC.

The chain uses TRBV27 and TRBJ1-4, with TRBD1 identical over 10 bases. Unmatched junction bases numbered 5, after V lost 8 bases and J lost 8 bases. The CDR3 has 13 residues. The germline CDR1 and CDR2 sequences are MNHEY and SMNVEV (reference sequence). The CDR3 region is CASGTGEAEKLFF. The CDR3 region has the DNA TGTGCCAGCGGGACAGGGGAAGCGGAAAAACTGTTTTTT.

The V and J genes are TRBV28 and TRBJ2-7; 15 nucleotides agree with TRBD2. The V segment lost 4 bases and the J segment 7 bases; nucleotides outside the gene matches: 8. The length of the CDR3 is 16 residues. Per germline, CDR1 MDHEN and CDR2 SYDVKM. For the CDR3, the DNA is TGTGCCAGCAGTTCAGGACTAGCGGGAGGGCCTAATGAGCAGTACTTC. Translated, it gives CASSSGLAGGPNEQYF.

This clonotype appeared once. The DNA for the CDR3 is TGTGCCAGCAGTTTAAGGGTGATCAGAACTCAAGAGACCCAGTACTTC. It codes for CASSLRVIRTQETQYF. This chain connects TRBV12-3 or TRBV12-4 to TRBJ2-5; no clear D gene. V lost 2 bases to trimming and J lost 2 bases, with 15 bases between them. CDR3 length equals 16 residues.

This clonotype has more than one count but fewer than ten. The J gene is TRBJ2-4, the V gene TRBV12-3 or TRBV12-4; a weak D match, TRBD1 (6 bases). With 3 bases removed from V and 3 bases from J, the gap between germline ends came to 12 bases. The CDR3 is made up of 15 amino acids. CDR3: CASSFVGRGKNIQYF. The CDR3 coding sequence is TGTGCCAGCAGTTTTGTGGGCAGGGGCAAAAACATTCAGTACTTC.